The rows below give T cell receptor beta chains drawn from one sample of a study of beta chain features in type 1 diabetes. Libraries were prepared by immunoSEQ multiplex PCR; TCRdb keeps only in-frame clonotypes and omits some of them. The sample consists of around 160,000 clones, almost 65% of them appearing once. Input material: naive CD4+ T cells from blood. These TCRs come from a man aged 25 to 40 with type 1 diabetes. The CDR3 runs from the conserved cysteine through the conserved F or W. Fields, in order: J gene, V gene, clone size, D gene, CDR3 DNA, CDR3 protein. D genes are given only for firm matches. The size of a clone is reported for some rows only, either as once, few or many, or as a class for expanded clones.

J gene: TRBJ2-5
V gene: TRBV7-9
clone size: -
D gene: -
CDR3 DNA: TGTGCCAGCAGCTTACTGGCCCCAGCGGAGACCCAGTACTTC
CDR3 protein: CASSLLAPAETQYF

J gene: TRBJ2-1
V gene: TRBV30
clone size: -
D gene: -
CDR3 DNA: TGTGCCTGGAGTGCAGCTAGCCACCAGTTCTTC
CDR3 protein: CAWSAASHQFF

J gene: TRBJ1-4
V gene: TRBV4-3
clone size: -
D gene: -
CDR3 DNA: TGCGCCAGCAGTCTACAGGGTGGGGACGAAAAACTGTTTTTT
CDR3 protein: CASSLQGGDEKLFF

J gene: TRBJ2-3
V gene: TRBV7-2
clone size: -
D gene: -
CDR3 DNA: TGTGCCAGCAGCTTAAAGCTGAGCGGCTCAGATACGCAGTATTTT
CDR3 protein: CASSLKLSGSDTQYF

J gene: TRBJ1-2
V gene: TRBV29-1
clone size: -
D gene: TRBD1
CDR3 DNA: TGCAGCGCCACCGGACAGGGCTATGGCTACACCTTC
CDR3 protein: CSATGQGYGYTF

J gene: TRBJ1-3
V gene: TRBV4-3
clone size: -
D gene: -
CDR3 DNA: TGCGCCAGCAGCAACGACATCTCTGGAAACACCATATATTTT
CDR3 protein: CASSNDISGNTIYF

J gene: TRBJ2-7
V gene: TRBV4-3
clone size: -
D gene: -
CDR3 DNA: TGCGCCAGCAGCCAAGGCCCAGCCTACGAGCAGTACTTC
CDR3 protein: CASSQGPAYEQYF

J gene: TRBJ1-1
V gene: TRBV29-1
clone size: -
D gene: -
CDR3 DNA: TGCAGCGTTGAGGGTGAGGCAGGGGCGAACACTGAAGCTTTCTTT
CDR3 protein: CSVEGEAGANTEAFF

J gene: TRBJ1-4
V gene: TRBV9
clone size: -
D gene: -
CDR3 DNA: TGTGCCAGCAGCACGACAGTCTCTAATGAAAAACTGTTTTTT
CDR3 protein: CASSTTVSNEKLFF

J gene: TRBJ2-3
V gene: TRBV25-1
clone size: few
D gene: TRBD1
CDR3 DNA: TGTGCCAGCAGGGCAGGAGGGTCAGGGGGCCTGACAGATACGCAGTATTTT
CDR3 protein: CASRAGGSGGLTDTQYF

J gene: TRBJ2-7
V gene: TRBV9
clone size: -
D gene: -
CDR3 DNA: TGTGCCAGCAGCGTAGGACCCCTATTGGGGAGCGAGCAGTACTTC
CDR3 protein: CASSVGPLLGSEQYF

J gene: TRBJ2-5
V gene: TRBV5-1
clone size: -
D gene: TRBD2
CDR3 DNA: TGCGCCAGCAGCTTCACTAGCGGGGAAGAGACCCAGTACTTC
CDR3 protein: CASSFTSGEETQYF

J gene: TRBJ1-2
V gene: TRBV29-1
clone size: -
D gene: -
CDR3 DNA: TGCAGCGTTTTACAGAGAAACTATGGCTACACCTTC
CDR3 protein: CSVLQRNYGYTF

J gene: TRBJ2-1
V gene: TRBV4-3
clone size: few
D gene: -
CDR3 DNA: TGCGCCAGCAGTCCGATGGGAACAATTGGGTACAATGAGCAGTTCTTC
CDR3 protein: CASSPMGTIGYNEQFF